This TCR beta chain is from a study of blood T cell repertoires in COVID-19. Germline V lookup: CDR1 LGHDT, CDR2 YNNKEL (reference sequence). The CDR3 sequence is 15 residues long. V was trimmed by 0 bases and J by 5 bases, leaving 13 bases between them. In the original analysis: Scientists estimated how many nucleated cells there were by amplifying reference gene primers. Profiling relied on immunoSEQ multiplex PCR, and the TCRdb table lists in-frame clones only, not all of them. D and trimming were read from the DNA, whereas the V and J calls and clone size are those reported in that table. The sample consists of around 150,000 clones, approximately 87% of them appearing once.

The TCR originated in a woman between 65 and 79 years old with COVID-19, enrolled during active disease. Sequences were obtained from peripheral blood. The J gene is TRBJ2-5, the V gene TRBV3-1 (or the pseudogene TRBV3-2); tentatively, D is TRBD2 (5 bases). This CDR3 is CASSQDIRGGETQYF. The CDR3 bases are TGTGCCAGCAGCCAAGACATTCGTGGAGGCGAGACCCAGTACTTC.